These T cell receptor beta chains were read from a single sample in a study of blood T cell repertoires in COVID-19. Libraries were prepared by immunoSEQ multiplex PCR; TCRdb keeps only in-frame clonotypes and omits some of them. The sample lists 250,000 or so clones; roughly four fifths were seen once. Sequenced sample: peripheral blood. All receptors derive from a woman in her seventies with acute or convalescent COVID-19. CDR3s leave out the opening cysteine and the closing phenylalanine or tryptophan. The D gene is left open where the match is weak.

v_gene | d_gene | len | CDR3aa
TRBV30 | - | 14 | ALPAGEVAGANVLT
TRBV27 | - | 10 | ASSTGVSGYT
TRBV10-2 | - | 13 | ASSDFGRAETEAF
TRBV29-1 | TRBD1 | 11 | SVGQGENYGYT
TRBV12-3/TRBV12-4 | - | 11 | ASSFGVADTQY
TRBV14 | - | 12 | ASSQAGSVNTIY
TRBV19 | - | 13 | ASSTTGLGNQPQH
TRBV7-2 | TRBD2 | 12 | ASSSVSSGGVLF
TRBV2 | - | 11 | ASSEARGTEAF
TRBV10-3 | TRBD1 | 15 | AIRDDRGRAGANVLT
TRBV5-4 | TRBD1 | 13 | ASSWEQGSSTEAF
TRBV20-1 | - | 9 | SARDEGAQY
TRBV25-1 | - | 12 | ASSEFWGGGELF
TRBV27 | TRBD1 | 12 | ASSLDRADTEAF
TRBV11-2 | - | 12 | ASSLGQLNTEAF